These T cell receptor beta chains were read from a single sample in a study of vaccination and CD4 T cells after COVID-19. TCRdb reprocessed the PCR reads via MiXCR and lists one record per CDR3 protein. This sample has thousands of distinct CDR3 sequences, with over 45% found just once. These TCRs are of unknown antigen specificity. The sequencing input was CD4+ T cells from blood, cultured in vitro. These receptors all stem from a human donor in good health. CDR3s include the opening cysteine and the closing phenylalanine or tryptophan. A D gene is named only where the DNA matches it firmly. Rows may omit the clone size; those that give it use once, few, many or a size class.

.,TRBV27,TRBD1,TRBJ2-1,CASSTYRGPIGSEQFF,TGTGCCAGCAGTACCTACAGGGGGCCGATTGGCAGTGAGCAGTTCTTC
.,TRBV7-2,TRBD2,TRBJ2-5,CASSLGGGKGTQYF,TGTGCCAGCAGCTTAGGGGGGGGAAAGGGGACCCAGTACTTC
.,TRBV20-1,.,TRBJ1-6,CSASASTGETILGLNSPLHF,TGCAGTGCTAGCGCCTCAACCGGGGAGACTATCCTGGGCCTTAATTCACCCCTCCACTTT
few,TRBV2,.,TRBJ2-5,CASSAVQETQYF,TGTGCCAGCAGTGCCGTCCAAGAGACCCAGTACTTC
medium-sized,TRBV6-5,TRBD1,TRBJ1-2,CASSYSQGANYGYTF,TGTGCCAGCAGTTACTCGCAGGGGGCGAACTATGGCTACACCTTC
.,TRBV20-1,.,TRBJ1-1,CSARRVNTEAFF,TGCAGTGCTAGAAGGGTGAACACTGAAGCTTTCTTT
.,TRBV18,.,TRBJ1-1,CASSPGEGTEAFF,TGTGCCAGCTCACCAGGGGAGGGGACTGAAGCTTTCTTT
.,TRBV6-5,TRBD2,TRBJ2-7,CASSYSPGLAGDLDF,TGTGCCAGCAGTTACTCGCCCGGACTAGCGGGGGACCTGGACTTC
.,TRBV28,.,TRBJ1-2,CASSSEQGGYTF,TGTGCCAGCAGTTCGGAACAGGGTGGCTACACCTTC
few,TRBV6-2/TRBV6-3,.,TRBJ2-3,CASSPPVTTDTQYF,TGTGCCAGCAGCCCACCTGTGACCACAGATACGCAGTATTTT
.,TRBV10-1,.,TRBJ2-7,CASSKPGTHEQYF,TGCGCCAGCAGTAAACCCGGGACACACGAGCAGTACTTC
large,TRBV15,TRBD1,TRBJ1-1,CATSSGTGGRTEAFF,TGTGCCACCAGCAGCGGTACAGGGGGTAGAACTGAAGCTTTCTTT
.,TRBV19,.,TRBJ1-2,CASSPIGTRYGYTF,TGTGCCAGTAGTCCGATCGGGACGCGCTATGGCTACACCTTC
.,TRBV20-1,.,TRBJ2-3,CSAAGTLTDTQYF,TGCAGTGCCGCGGGGACTCTGACAGATACGCAGTATTTT
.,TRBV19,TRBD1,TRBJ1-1,CASSEGTANTEAFF,TGTGCCAGTAGCGAAGGGACAGCGAACACTGAAGCTTTCTTT
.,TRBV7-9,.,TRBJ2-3,CASSPWTPSGVSRTDTQYF,TGTGCCAGCAGCCCGTGGACCCCCTCGGGAGTATCCCGCACAGATACGCAGTATTTT